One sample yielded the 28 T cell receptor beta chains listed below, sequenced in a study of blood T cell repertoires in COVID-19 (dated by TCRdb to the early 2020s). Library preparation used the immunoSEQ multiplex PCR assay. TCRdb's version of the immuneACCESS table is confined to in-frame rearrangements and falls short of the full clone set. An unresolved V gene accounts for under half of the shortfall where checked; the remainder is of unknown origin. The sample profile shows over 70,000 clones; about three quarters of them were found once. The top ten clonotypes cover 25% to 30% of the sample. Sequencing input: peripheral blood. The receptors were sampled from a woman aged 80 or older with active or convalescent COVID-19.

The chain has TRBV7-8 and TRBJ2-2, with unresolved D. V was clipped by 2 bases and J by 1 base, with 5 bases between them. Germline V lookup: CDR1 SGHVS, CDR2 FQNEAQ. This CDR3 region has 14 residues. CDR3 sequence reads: CASSLFQNTGELFF. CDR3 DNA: TGTGCCAGCAGCTTATTCCAGAACACCGGGGAGCTGTTTTTT.

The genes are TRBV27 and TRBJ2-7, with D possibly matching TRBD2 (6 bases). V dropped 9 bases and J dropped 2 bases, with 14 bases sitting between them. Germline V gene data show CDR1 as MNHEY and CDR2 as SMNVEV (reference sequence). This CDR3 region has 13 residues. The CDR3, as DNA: TGTGCCAGTGGGAGGAGCGGTCCCTACGAGCAGTACTTC. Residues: CASGRSGPYEQYF.

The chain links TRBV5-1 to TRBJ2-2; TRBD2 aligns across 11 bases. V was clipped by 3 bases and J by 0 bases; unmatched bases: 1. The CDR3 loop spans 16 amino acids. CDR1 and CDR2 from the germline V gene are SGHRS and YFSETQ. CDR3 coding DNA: TGCGCCAGCAGCTCGGGACTAGCGGCGAACACCGGGGAGCTGTTTTTT. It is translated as CASSSGLAANTGELFF.

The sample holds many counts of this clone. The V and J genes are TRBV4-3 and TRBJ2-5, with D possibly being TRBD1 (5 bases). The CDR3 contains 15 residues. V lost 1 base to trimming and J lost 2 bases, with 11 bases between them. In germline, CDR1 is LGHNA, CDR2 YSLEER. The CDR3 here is CASSQATGKQETQYF. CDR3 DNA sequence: TGCGCCAGCAGCCAAGCAACAGGAAAACAAGAGACCCAGTACTTC.

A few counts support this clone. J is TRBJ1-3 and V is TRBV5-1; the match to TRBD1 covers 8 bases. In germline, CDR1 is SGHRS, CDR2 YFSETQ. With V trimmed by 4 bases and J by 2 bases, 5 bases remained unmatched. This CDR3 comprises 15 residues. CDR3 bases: TGCGCCAGCAGCCCGACAGGGGTTCCTGGAAACACCATATATTTT. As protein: CASSPTGVPGNTIYF.

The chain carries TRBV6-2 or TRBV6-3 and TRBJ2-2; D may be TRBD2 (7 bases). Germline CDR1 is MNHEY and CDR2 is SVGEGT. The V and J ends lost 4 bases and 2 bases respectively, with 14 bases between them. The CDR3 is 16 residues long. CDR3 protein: CASSWGGGLNTGELFF. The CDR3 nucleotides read TGTGCCAGCAGTTGGGGCGGGGGCCTCAACACCGGGGAGCTGTTTTTT.

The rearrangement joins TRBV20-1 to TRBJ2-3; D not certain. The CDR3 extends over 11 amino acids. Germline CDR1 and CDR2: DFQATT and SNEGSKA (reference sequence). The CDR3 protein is CSLFPTDTQYF. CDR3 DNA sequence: TGCAGCCTCTTTCCCACAGATACGCAGTATTTT.

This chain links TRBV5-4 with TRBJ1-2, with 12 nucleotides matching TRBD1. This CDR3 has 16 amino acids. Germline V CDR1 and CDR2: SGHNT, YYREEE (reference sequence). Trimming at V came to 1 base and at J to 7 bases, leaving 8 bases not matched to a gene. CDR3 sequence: CASSLMGQGAPGGYTF. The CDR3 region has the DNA TGTGCCAGCAGCTTGATGGGACAGGGGGCGCCGGGTGGCTACACCTTC.

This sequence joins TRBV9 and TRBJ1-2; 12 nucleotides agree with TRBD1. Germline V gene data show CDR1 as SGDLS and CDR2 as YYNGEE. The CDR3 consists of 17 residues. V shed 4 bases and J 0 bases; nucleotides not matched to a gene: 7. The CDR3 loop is CASSTGTGGLANYGYTF. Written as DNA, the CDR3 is TGTGCCAGCAGCACAGGGACAGGGGGCTTAGCTAACTATGGCTACACCTTC. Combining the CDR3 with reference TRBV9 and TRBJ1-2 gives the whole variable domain DSGVTQTPKHLITATGQRVTLRCSPRSGDLSVYWYQQSLDQGLQFLIQYYNGEERAKGNILERFSAQQFPDLHSELNLSSLELGDSALYFCASSTGTGGLANYGYTFGSGTRLTVV.

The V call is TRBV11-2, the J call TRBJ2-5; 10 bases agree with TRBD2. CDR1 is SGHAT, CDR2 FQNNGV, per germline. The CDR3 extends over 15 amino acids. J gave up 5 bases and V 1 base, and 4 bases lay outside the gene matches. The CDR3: CASSLGLAGVETQYF. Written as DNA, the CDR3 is TGTGCCAGCAGCTTAGGCCTAGCGGGGGTGGAGACCCAGTACTTC.

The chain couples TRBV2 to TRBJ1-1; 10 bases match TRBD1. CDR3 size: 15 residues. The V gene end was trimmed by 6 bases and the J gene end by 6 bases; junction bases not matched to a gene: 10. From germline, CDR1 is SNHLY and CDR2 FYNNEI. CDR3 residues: CASSAPRQGASEAFF. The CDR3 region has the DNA TGTGCCAGCAGCGCTCCACGACAGGGGGCCTCTGAAGCTTTCTTT.

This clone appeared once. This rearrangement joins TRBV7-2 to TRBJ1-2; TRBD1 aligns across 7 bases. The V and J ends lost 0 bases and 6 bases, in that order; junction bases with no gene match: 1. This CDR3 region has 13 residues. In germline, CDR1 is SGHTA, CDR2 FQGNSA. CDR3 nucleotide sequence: TGTGCCAGCAGCTTAGCGACAGGGCATGGCTACACCTTC. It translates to CASSLATGHGYTF.

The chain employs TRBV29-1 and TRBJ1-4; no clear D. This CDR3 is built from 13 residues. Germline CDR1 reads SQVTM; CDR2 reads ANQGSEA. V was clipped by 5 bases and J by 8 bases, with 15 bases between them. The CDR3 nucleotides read TGCAGCGTTTATATGACGGGGAACGAAAAACTGTTTTTT. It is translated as CSVYMTGNEKLFF.

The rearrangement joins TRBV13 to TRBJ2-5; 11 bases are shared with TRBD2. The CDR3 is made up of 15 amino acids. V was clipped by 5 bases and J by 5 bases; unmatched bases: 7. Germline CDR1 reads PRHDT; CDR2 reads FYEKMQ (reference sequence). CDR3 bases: TGTGCCAGCAGCCCCCGAGCTAGCGGGGGGGAGACCCAGTACTTC. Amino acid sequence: CASSPRASGGETQYF. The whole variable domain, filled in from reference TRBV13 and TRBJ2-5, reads AAGVIQSPRHLIKEKRETATLKCYPIPRHDTVYWYQQGPGQDPQFLISFYEKMQSDKGSIPDRFSAQQFSDYHSELNMSSLELGDSALYFCASSPRASGGETQYFGPGTRLLVL.

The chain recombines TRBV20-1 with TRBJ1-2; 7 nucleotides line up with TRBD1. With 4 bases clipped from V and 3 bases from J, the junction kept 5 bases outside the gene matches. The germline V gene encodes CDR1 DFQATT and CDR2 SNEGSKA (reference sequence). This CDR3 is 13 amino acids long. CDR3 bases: TGCAGTGCTAATGACAGGGTGGACTATGGCTACACCTTC. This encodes CSANDRVDYGYTF.

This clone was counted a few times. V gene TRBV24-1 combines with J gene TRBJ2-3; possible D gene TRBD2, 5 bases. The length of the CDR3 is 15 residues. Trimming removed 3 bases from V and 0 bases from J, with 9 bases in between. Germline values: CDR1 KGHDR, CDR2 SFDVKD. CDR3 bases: TGTGCCACCAGTGATCGTGCGGGCAGCACAGATACGCAGTATTTT. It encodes CATSDRAGSTDTQYF.

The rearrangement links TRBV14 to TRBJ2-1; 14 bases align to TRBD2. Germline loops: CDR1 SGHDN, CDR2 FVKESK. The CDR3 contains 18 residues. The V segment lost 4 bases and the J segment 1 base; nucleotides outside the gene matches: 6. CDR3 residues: CASSRRLAGGRSYNEQFF. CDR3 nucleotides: TGTGCCAGCAGCCGGAGACTAGCGGGGGGGCGGTCCTACAATGAGCAGTTCTTC.

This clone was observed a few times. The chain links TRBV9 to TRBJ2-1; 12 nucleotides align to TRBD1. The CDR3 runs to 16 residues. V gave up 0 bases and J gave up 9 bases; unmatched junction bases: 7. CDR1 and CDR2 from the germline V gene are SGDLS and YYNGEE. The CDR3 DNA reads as TGTGCCAGCAGCGTAGCTAAGGGACAGGGGGCTGGTGAGCAGTTCTTC. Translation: CASSVAKGQGAGEQFF.

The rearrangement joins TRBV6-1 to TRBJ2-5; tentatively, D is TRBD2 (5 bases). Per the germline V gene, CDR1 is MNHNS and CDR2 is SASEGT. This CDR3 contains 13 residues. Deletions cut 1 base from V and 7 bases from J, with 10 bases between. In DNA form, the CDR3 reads TGTGCCAGCAGTGAAGGGGCGGGTATGACCCAGTACTTC. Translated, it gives CASSEGAGMTQYF.

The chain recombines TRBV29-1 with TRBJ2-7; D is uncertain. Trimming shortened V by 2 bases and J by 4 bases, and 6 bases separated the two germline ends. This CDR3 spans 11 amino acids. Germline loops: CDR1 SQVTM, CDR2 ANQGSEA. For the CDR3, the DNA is TGCAGCGTTGAACACCTATACGAGCAGTACTTC. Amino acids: CSVEHLYEQYF.

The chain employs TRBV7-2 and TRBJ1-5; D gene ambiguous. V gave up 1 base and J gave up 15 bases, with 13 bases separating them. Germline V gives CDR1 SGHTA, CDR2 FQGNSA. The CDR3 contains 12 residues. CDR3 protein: CASSLGGSLLHF. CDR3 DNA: TGTGCCAGCAGCTTAGGAGGGTCACTTCTGCATTTT.

CDR3 nucleotide sequence: TGTGCCACCAGCAGAGAGACACAGGGAAATCTCTATGGCTACACCTTC. It specifies CATSRETQGNLYGYTF. The chain recombines TRBV15 with TRBJ1-2, with TRBD1 as a possible D gene (6 bases). There are 16 residues in the CDR3. V was pared by 0 bases and J by 4 bases, with 15 bases between. Germline CDR1 and CDR2: LNHNV and YYDKDF (reference sequence).

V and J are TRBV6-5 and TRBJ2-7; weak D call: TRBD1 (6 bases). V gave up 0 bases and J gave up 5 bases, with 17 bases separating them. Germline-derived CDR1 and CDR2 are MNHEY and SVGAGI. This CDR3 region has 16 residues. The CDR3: CASSYSGARDGDEQYF. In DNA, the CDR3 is TGTGCCAGCAGTTACTCGGGGGCACGGGATGGGGACGAGCAGTACTTC.

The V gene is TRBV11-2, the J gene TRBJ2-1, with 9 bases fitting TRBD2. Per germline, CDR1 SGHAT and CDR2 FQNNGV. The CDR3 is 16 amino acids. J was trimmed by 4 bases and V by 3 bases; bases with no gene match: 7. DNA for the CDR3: TGTGCCAGCAGCTTGGTGGCGGGGGGGCGGTACAATGAGCAGTTCTTC. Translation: CASSLVAGGRYNEQFF.

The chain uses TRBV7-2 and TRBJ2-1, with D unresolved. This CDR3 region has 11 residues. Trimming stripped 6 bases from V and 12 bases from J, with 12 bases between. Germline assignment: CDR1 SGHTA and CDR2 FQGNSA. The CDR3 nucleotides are TGTGCCAGCAGGAGTCCCCGCGGGCAGTTCTTC. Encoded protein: CASRSPRGQFF.

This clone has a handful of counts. This CDR3 is CATKTGGDTGELFF. The CDR3 coding sequence is TGTGCCACCAAAACAGGGGGCGACACCGGGGAGCTGTTTTTT. This chain joins TRBV15 and TRBJ2-2; 9 bases map to TRBD1. Looked up from germline, CDR1 is LNHNV and CDR2 is YYDKDF (reference sequence). Trimming at V came to 7 bases and at J to 3 bases, leaving 3 bases not matched to a gene. The CDR3 is 14 residues long.

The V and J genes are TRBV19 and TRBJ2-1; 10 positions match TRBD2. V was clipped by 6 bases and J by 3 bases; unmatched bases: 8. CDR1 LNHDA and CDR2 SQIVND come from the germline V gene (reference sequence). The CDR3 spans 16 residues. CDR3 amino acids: CASSSGLAVLYNEQFF. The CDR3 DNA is TGTGCCAGTAGCAGTGGACTAGCGGTACTCTACAATGAGCAGTTCTTC.

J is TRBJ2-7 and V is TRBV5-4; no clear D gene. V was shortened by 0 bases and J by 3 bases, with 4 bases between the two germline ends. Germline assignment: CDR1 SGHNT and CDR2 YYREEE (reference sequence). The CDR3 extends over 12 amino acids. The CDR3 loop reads CASSLDGYEQYF. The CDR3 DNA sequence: TGTGCCAGCAGCTTGGACGGCTACGAGCAGTACTTC.